This T cell receptor (beta chain) was profiled in a study of cytomegalovirus exposure and HLA in healthy donors. Turning to this clone: This CDR3 is also generated by other DNA sequences in the sample.

The length of the CDR3 is 15 residues. The trim removed 4 bases at V and 2 bases at J, leaving 2 bases unmatched. Germline CDR1 SGHTA, CDR2 FQGTGA. TCRdb's table, derived via immunoSEQ multiplex PCR, lists solely in-frame clones and lacks some. The sample lists approximately 300,000 clones, roughly 89% occurring once. This TCR was recovered from a woman aged 18 to 35 in good health and CMV-seronegative. Material: PBMCs. This chain links TRBV7-3 with TRBJ2-5; 12 bases are a match to TRBD2. The CDR3 bases are TGTGCCAGCAGCTCTCTAGCGGGAGGGCAAGAGACCCAGTACTTC. Translation gives CASSSLAGGQETQYF.